The source of this T cell receptor (beta chain) is a study of blood T cell repertoires in COVID-19. Original data processing: Reference gene primer amplification gave nucleated cell count estimates. Data came from immunoSEQ multiplex PCR; TCRdb stores just in-frame clones and leaves some out. The D gene and trimming were derived from the DNA, and the V and J assignments and clone size from that table. Altogether some 490,000 clones are present, approximately 86% being singletons, with the ten largest covering roughly 8%. Sequencing was done on a sample of PBMCs or T cells enriched from blood (not recorded which). The clonotype was recovered from a woman aged 60 to 75 who had recovered from COVID-19.

Written as DNA, the CDR3 is TGTGCCAGCGGACAGGGAGGCACGGACATTCAGTACTTC. Translation gives CASGQGGTDIQYF. The chain joins TRBV6-5 to TRBJ2-4, with 8 positions matching TRBD1. CDR1 MNHEY and CDR2 SVGAGI come from the germline V gene. J lost 8 bases, V lost 8 bases, and 8 bases had no gene match. The CDR3 spans 13 residues.